The 6 T cell receptor beta chains in this list originate from one sample, sequenced in a study of OX40 agonist ivuxolimab in advanced cancers. Here immunoSEQ multiplex PCR was the method, and the copy in TCRdb shows in-frame clones only, minus some. The sample yields around 26,000 clones, 65% to 90% seen once. The sequences come from CD4+ or CD8+ T cells sorted from blood, collected in a trial of the OX40 agonist ivuxolimab. All receptors come from an adult with an advanced solid tumor such as melanoma, head and neck, liver or kidney cancer.

This clone appeared a single time. V is TRBV9 and J is TRBJ1-1; no clear D gene. V lost 0 bases and J lost 10, with 16 bases in between. Per germline, CDR1 SGDLS and CDR2 YYNGEE. CDR3 size: 14 residues. The CDR3 loop reads CASSVASSLEGAFF. The CDR3 DNA is TGTGCCAGCAGCGTAGCTTCGAGTCTAGAGGGAGCTTTCTTT.

The chain uses TRBV7-6 and TRBJ2-5, with D hard to call. Trimming removed 0 bases at V and 5 bases at J, with 13 bases between. This CDR3 spans 15 amino acids. Looked up from germline, CDR1 is SGHVS and CDR2 is FNYEAQ. The CDR3, as DNA: TGTGCCAGCAGCTTAGCCGGCCCCCAGAGGGAGACCCAGTACTTC. Amino acids: CASSLAGPQRETQYF.

The chain couples TRBV6-6 to TRBJ2-5, with D hard to call. The closer fit of TRBJ2-7 to the DNA end suggests the J call may be wrong. The CDR3 totals 14 residues. In germline, CDR1 is MNHNY, CDR2 SVGAGI (reference sequence). This CDR3 reads CASRDGLHEYEQYF. As DNA, the CDR3 is TGTGCCAGCAGAGATGGGTTGCACGAATACGAGCAGTACTTC.

Only one count was recorded for this clone. The chain is built from TRBV7-8 and TRBJ1-1, with D possibly being TRBD1 (5 bases). The V end was cut by 4 bases, the J end by 1 base, with 16 bases between. The CDR3 is 16 residues long. Germline CDR1 reads SGHVS; CDR2 reads FQNEAQ. CDR3 in DNA: TGTGCCAGCAGCTCCCCCCTAGGGGCGACGAACACTGAAGCTTTCTTT. The encoded protein is CASSSPLGATNTEAFF.

This clone has only a few counts. This rearrangement joins TRBV5-6 to TRBJ2-7, with D possibly TRBD2 on 5 matching bases. With 4 bases removed from V and 3 bases from J, the gap between germline ends came to 11 bases. The CDR3 is 13 amino acids. The V gene's germline CDR1 is SGHDT and CDR2 YYEEEE. The CDR3 region is CASSAGSYYEQYF. In DNA form, the CDR3 reads TGTGCCAGCAGCGCGGGTTCCTACTACGAGCAGTACTTC.

This clone has a single count. V usage is TRBV14 and J usage is TRBJ1-2; 9 positions match TRBD1. The CDR3 is made up of 17 amino acids. The germline V gene has CDR1 SGHDN and CDR2 FVKESK. Unmatched junction bases numbered 7, after V lost 1 base and J lost 1 base. The CDR3 DNA sequence: TGTGCCAGCAGCCAAGGATCAGGACAGGGGCTTAACTATGGCTACACCTTC. Translation: CASSQGSGQGLNYGYTF.